The 27 T cell receptor beta chains presented below share a single source sample, sequenced in a study of regulatory T cells in long-lasting Graves disease. The time point is: newly diagnosed GD, antithyroid drugs for less than 3 months. PBMCs provided the RNA from which the TCR library was made. Assembly of TCR beta libraries relied on iRepertoire HTBI primers together with Arm-PCR of CDR3 regions. In TCRdb, the multiplex PCR reads were re-called with MiXCR into one record per CDR3 protein. This table holds roughly 610,000 distinct CDR3 sequences, about 15% found once. This same sample was also taken into another study, of T cells in Graves' hyperthyroidism and ophthalmopathy.

The material sequenced was peripheral blood mononuclear cells (PBMCs), taken at new diagnosis, from a patient treated with antithyroid drugs. These receptors originate from a woman under 40 with Graves disease.

This clonotype has ten or more counts. The gene calls are TRBV3-1 and TRBJ2-3; D uncertain. The CDR3 consists of 12 residues. Germline-derived CDR1 and CDR2 are LGHDT and YNNKEL (reference sequence). V was trimmed by 3 bases and J by 4 bases, leaving 5 bases between them. CDR3 residues: CASSQASDTQYF. CDR3 nucleotides: TGTGCCAGCAGCCAGGCCTCAGATACGCAGTATTTT.

The genes are TRBV19 and TRBJ2-7, with no clear D. CDR1 and CDR2 (germline): LNHDA, SQIVND (reference sequence). The CDR3 has 13 residues. Deletions cut 3 bases from V and 3 bases from J, with 9 bases between. The CDR3 DNA reads TGTGCCAGTAGTATTACTCGAGGCTACGAGCAGTACTTC. Translating gives CASSITRGYEQYF. The whole variable domain, remainder taken from reference TRBV19 and TRBJ2-7, is DGGITQSPKYLFRKEGQNVTLSCEQNLNHDAMYWYRQDPGQGLRLIYYSQIVNDFQKGDIAEGYSVSREKKESFPLTVTSAQKNPTAFYLCASSITRGYEQYFGPGTRLTVT.

The chain uses TRBV5-1 and TRBJ2-2; TRBD2 matches at 8 bases. The CDR3 consists of 16 residues. CDR1 is SGHRS and CDR2 is YFSETQ in the germline V gene. Losses at the gene ends were 4 bases for V and 1 base for J; bases not matched to a gene: 6. The CDR3, as DNA: TGCGCCAGCAGCCCGGGAGGGGGAAGGAACACCGGGGAGCTGTTTTTT. Translation: CASSPGGGRNTGELFF.

This clonotype was counted many times. The rearrangement links TRBV2 to TRBJ2-7; no firm D call. V lost 3 bases to trimming and J lost 0 bases, with 9 bases between them. The CDR3 is 14 amino acids. Per germline, CDR1 SNHLY and CDR2 FYNNEI. CDR3 nucleotide sequence: TGTGCCAGCAGTGACAGTCCAAGCTCCTACGAGCAGTACTTC. The encoded protein is CASSDSPSSYEQYF.

The rearrangement links TRBV18 to TRBJ1-3; no clear D. The germline V gene encodes CDR1 KGHSH and CDR2 LQKENI. This CDR3 comprises 15 residues. Trimming cost V 1 base and J 0 bases, with 7 bases left between them. The CDR3 DNA follows: TGTGCCAGCTCACCACAGGACCGCTCTGGAAACACCATATATTTT. Amino acids: CASSPQDRSGNTIYF.

In this sample, this clonotype turned up a few times. The V gene is TRBV28, the J gene TRBJ1-3; no firm D call. Germline CDR1 and CDR2: MDHEN and SYDVKM. The CDR3 runs to 14 residues. Between the trimmed V and J ends, which lost 6 bases and 0 bases, there was a span of 9 bases. Written as DNA, the CDR3 is TGTGCCAGCAGCTTTGACATCTCTGGAAACACCATATATTTT. Translation gives CASSFDISGNTIYF.

This clonotype appeared a few times. The chain couples TRBV7-8 to TRBJ1-1; D not certain. Germline V gene data show CDR1 as SGHVS and CDR2 as FQNEAQ. The V and J ends lost 5 bases and 3 bases respectively, with 13 bases between them. This CDR3 region has 14 residues. CDR3 sequence: CASSPLVGDTEAFF. CDR3 sequence (DNA): TGTGCCAGCAGCCCACTAGTGGGTGACACTGAAGCTTTCTTT. Full variable domain (rest looked up from reference TRBV7-8 and TRBJ1-1): GAGVSQSPRYKVAKRGQDVALRCDPISGHVSLFWYQQALGQGPEFLTYFQNEAQLDKSGLPSDRFFAERPEGSVSTLKIQRTQQEDSAVYLCASSPLVGDTEAFFGQGTRLTVV.

The V and J genes are TRBV9 and TRBJ2-3; no clear D gene. Looked up from germline, CDR1 is SGDLS and CDR2 is YYNGEE. Deletions cut 4 bases from V and 6 bases from J, with 9 bases between. This CDR3 region has 12 residues. The chain's CDR3 is CASSLDLDTQYF. The CDR3 nucleotides are TGTGCCAGCAGCTTGGATCTGGATACGCAGTATTTT. Combining the CDR3 with reference TRBV9 and TRBJ2-3 gives the whole variable domain DSGVTQTPKHLITATGQRVTLRCSPRSGDLSVYWYQQSLDQGLQFLIQYYNGEERAKGNILERFSAQQFPDLHSELNLSSLELGDSALYFCASSLDLDTQYFGPGTRLTVL.

This clonotype has a handful of counts. V gene TRBV7-9 combines with J gene TRBJ2-1, with D perhaps matching TRBD2 (7 bases). CDR1 SEHNR and CDR2 FQNEAQ come from the germline V gene (reference sequence). Trimming removed 1 base at V and 6 bases at J, with 34 bases between. The CDR3 spans 22 residues. The CDR3 DNA follows: TGTGCCAGCAGCTTAGTGGGGGGGCGCGACGGGAGCTCTTTAGGGAAACTCAATGAGCAGTTCTTC. Residues: CASSLVGGRDGSSLGKLNEQFF.

This clonotype appeared many times. The chain is built from TRBV28 and TRBJ2-7; possibly TRBD2 for D (6 bases). There are 11 residues in the CDR3. V lost 10 bases and J lost 4, with 11 bases in between. Germline V gives CDR1 MDHEN, CDR2 SYDVKM. For the CDR3, the DNA is TGTGCCACCCTAGCGAATTACGAGCAGTACTTC. Its translation: CATLANYEQYF. The entire variable domain, with the rest obtained from reference TRBV28 and TRBJ2-7, is as follows: DVKVTQSSRYLVKRTGEKVFLECVQDMDHENMFWYRQDPGLGLRLIYFSYDVKMKEKGDIPEGYSVSREKKERFSLILESASTNQTSMYLCATLANYEQYFGPGTRLTVT.

In its sample, this clonotype was seen a few times. The chain couples TRBV28 to TRBJ2-7, with D possibly being TRBD1 or TRBD2 (5 bases each). The CDR3 length is 15 residues. V lost 6 bases and J 2 bases, leaving 17 bases between the germline ends. CDR1 is MDHEN, CDR2 SYDVKM, per germline. The DNA for the CDR3 is TGTGCCAGCAGCCGACCGGGACCTAAACCCTACGAGCAGTACTTC. It yields the protein CASSRPGPKPYEQYF.

Of note for this clonotype: A much larger clone differs from this one at a single base, so this may be a read error. The chain has TRBV28 and TRBJ2-7; D is undetermined. This CDR3 is built from 15 residues. Per germline, CDR1 MDHEN and CDR2 SYDVKM. Written as DNA, the CDR3 is TGTGCCAACAGTTTCTTACGGCAGAAATCCTACGAGCAGTACTTC. Its protein is CANSFLRQKSYEQYF.

The chain has TRBV4-1 and TRBJ1-2; D possibly corresponds to TRBD1 (5 bases). CDR1 is MGHRA and CDR2 is YSYEKL in the germline V gene. There are 15 residues in the CDR3. The V end was cut by 4 bases, the J end by 2 bases, with 14 bases between. The CDR3 region has the DNA TGCGCCAGCAGCCCCGGGGGAAGGGCGAACTATGGCTACACCTTC. It yields the protein CASSPGGRANYGYTF.

This sequence joins TRBV9 and TRBJ1-6; D is unresolved. This CDR3 is built from 13 residues. CDR1 and CDR2 (germline): SGDLS, YYNGEE. V shed 1 base and J shed 9 bases, with 8 bases lying between them. Here the CDR3 DNA reads TGTGCCAGCAGCGTAACGGAACGTTCACCCCTCCACTTT. It is translated as CASSVTERSPLHF.

The V gene is TRBV11-2, the J gene TRBJ2-2; no firm D call. The V end lost 1 base, the J end lost 8 bases, and 11 bases lay between the germline ends. This CDR3 contains 14 residues. In germline, CDR1 is SGHAT, CDR2 FQNNGV. DNA of the CDR3: TGTGCCAGCAGCTTAGGGGCGATTTCTGGGGAGCTGTTTTTT. Its translation is CASSLGAISGELFF.

This clonotype was observed a handful of times. The V call is TRBV29-1, the J call TRBJ2-3; 11 bases align to TRBD2. Germline CDR1 and CDR2: SQVTM and ANQGSEA. The CDR3 consists of 13 residues. V was clipped by 8 bases and J by 4 bases; unmatched bases: 5. The CDR3 DNA is TGCAGCCTAATAGCGGGAGGGGCAGATACGCAGTATTTT. As protein: CSLIAGGADTQYF.

This clonotype was counted many times. The CDR3 DNA is TGTGCCAGCAGTTTCACGGCCGGGACGCGGTATGGCTACACCTTC. It is translated as CASSFTAGTRYGYTF. The chain employs TRBV27 and TRBJ1-2, with TRBD1 as a possible D gene (5 bases). Trimming removed 3 bases at V and 5 bases at J, with 16 bases between. CDR1 and CDR2 (germline): MNHEY, SMNVEV (reference sequence). The CDR3 is made up of 15 amino acids.

This clonotype was seen repeatedly, ten times or more. V and J are TRBV7-9 and TRBJ1-1; perhaps TRBD1 as D (5 bases). Trimming stripped 4 bases from V and 3 bases from J, with 12 bases between. Per the germline V gene, CDR1 is SEHNR and CDR2 is FQNEAQ (reference sequence). This CDR3 is built from 14 residues. The CDR3 region has the DNA TGTGCCAGCAGCTCCAGGGAGAGTTACACTGAAGCTTTCTTT. Translating it yields CASSSRESYTEAFF.

Ten or more counts support this clonotype. The V gene is TRBV2, the J gene TRBJ2-7; a possible D gene is TRBD2 (6 bases). V was cut by 6 bases and J by 9 bases, with 21 bases left in between. This CDR3 is 14 amino acids long. Germline assignment: CDR1 SNHLY and CDR2 FYNNEI. The CDR3 bases are TGTGCCAGCAGCGACGGGGGAGGAGGCGCGGTGCAGTACTTC. As protein: CASSDGGGGAVQYF.

The chain links TRBV3-1 to TRBJ2-2; TRBD2 is a possible D gene (6 bases). The germline CDR1 and CDR2 sequences are LGHDT and YNNKEL (reference sequence). The V gene lost 0 bases and the J gene lost 5 bases, with 25 bases spanning the gap. This CDR3 spans 20 amino acids. The CDR3 DNA reads TGTGCCAGCAGCCAAGAGAAGAGGGCGGCACCCCCACGGGGGACCGGGGAGCTGTTTTTT. Protein: CASSQEKRAAPPRGTGELFF.

Notes on this clonotype: This likely reflects a read error, since a far larger clone is one base away. The genes are TRBV6-2 or TRBV6-3 and TRBJ2-7; 7 positions agree with TRBD1. Germline V gene lookup returns CDR1 MNHEY and CDR2 SVGEGT. The CDR3 runs 14 residues. Losses at the gene ends were 7 bases for V and 5 bases for J; bases not matched to a gene: 11. The CDR3 DNA is TGTGCCAGCAATGTTGACAGGGTCGGGAACGAGCAGTACTTC. It specifies CASNVDRVGNEQYF.

This clonotype has ten or more counts. The chain recombines TRBV27 with TRBJ1-1, with 11 bases matching TRBD1. The germline V gene has CDR1 MNHEY and CDR2 SMNVEV (reference sequence). V trimming: 4 bases; J trimming: 5 bases; junction bases outside the gene matches: 15. The CDR3 is made up of 18 amino acids. The CDR3 loop reads CASSSPRTGGRSRTEAFF. The CDR3 coding sequence is TGTGCCAGCAGTTCCCCTCGGACAGGGGGCCGGAGTCGGACTGAAGCTTTCTTT.

This clonotype showed up just a few times. The rearrangement uses TRBV5-6 and TRBJ2-7; D call uncertain. The V gene's germline CDR1 is SGHDT and CDR2 YYEEEE. CDR3 length: 15 amino acids. The germline V and J ends were trimmed by 3 bases and 0 bases, with 13 bases remaining between them. CDR3 region: CASSSLRRSSYEQYF. The CDR3 DNA reads as TGTGCCAGCAGCTCCCTCAGGCGGAGCTCCTACGAGCAGTACTTC.

V gene TRBV20-1 combines with J gene TRBJ1-4; unclear D gene. Trimming took off 3 bases at V and 7 bases at J, with 6 bases between the two ends. Germline CDR1 reads DFQATT; CDR2 reads SNEGSKA (reference sequence). The CDR3 runs to 11 residues. This CDR3 is CSASFGEKLFF. The DNA for the CDR3 is TGCAGTGCTAGTTTCGGTGAAAAACTGTTTTTT.

There are many counts of this clonotype. The chain employs TRBV20-1 and TRBJ2-7; 9 bases line up with TRBD2. The CDR3 consists of 15 residues. Germline CDR1 reads DFQATT; CDR2 reads SNEGSKA (reference sequence). J lost 2 bases, V lost 2 bases, and 7 bases had no gene match. The CDR3 sequence is CSARSVTSGTYEQYF. In DNA, the CDR3 is TGCAGTGCTAGAAGCGTGACTAGCGGAACCTACGAGCAGTACTTC.

The chain recombines TRBV6-1 with TRBJ2-7; D possibly uses TRBD1 or TRBD2 (6 bases each). CDR1 is MNHNS, CDR2 SASEGT, per germline. The CDR3 consists of 13 residues. V dropped 6 bases and J dropped 7 bases, with 16 bases sitting between them. CDR3 amino acids: CASSQEGGREQYF. Here the CDR3 DNA reads TGTGCCAGCAGCCAAGAGGGGGGCAGAGAGCAGTACTTC.

The V call is TRBV27, the J call TRBJ1-6, with D tentatively TRBD1 (6 bases). V lost 6 bases and J 0 bases, leaving 12 bases between the germline ends. Germline CDR1 and CDR2: MNHEY and SMNVEV (reference sequence). The CDR3 spans 16 residues. The DNA of the CDR3 is TGTGCCAGCAGCATACAGGGCATCTCCTATAATTCACCCCTCCACTTT. This encodes CASSIQGISYNSPLHF.